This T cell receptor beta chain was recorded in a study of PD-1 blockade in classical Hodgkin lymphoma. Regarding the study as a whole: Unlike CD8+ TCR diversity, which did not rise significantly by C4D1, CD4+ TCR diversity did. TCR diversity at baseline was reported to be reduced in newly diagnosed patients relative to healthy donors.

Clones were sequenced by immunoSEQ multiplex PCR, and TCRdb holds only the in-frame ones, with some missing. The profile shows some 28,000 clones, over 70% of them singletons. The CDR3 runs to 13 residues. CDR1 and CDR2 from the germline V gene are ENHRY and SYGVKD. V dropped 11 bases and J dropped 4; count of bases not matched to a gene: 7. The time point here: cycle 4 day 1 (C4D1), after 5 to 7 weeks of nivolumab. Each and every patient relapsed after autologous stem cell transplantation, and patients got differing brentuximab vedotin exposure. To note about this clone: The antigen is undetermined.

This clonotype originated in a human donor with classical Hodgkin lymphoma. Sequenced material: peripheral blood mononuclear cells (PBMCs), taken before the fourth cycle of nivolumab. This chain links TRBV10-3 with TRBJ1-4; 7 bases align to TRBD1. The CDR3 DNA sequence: TGTGCCGGACCGGGACAGTTTAATGAAAAACTGTTTTTT. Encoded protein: CAGPGQFNEKLFF.